The clone carrying this T cell receptor (beta chain) was counted between two and nine times. Its antigen is as yet unknown. The record originates from a study of T cell repertoires in aging, cancer and after chemotherapy. The overall study: Healthy donor repertoires were recorded over several months to years and showed clear clonal overlap. Study-level points and caveats: Untreated cancer patients had significantly lower blood TCR diversity than age-matched healthy donors. In healthy donors, age-related TCR diversity loss mainly reflected lost richness.

TRB rearrangements spanning V, D and J were amplified using mixed TRB-A/B primers. Via MiXCR, TCRdb re-called the multiplex PCR reads, giving one row per CDR3 protein. The repertoire holds some 11,000 distinct CDR3 sequences, with more than 35% as singletons. Amplification of TCR beta used genomic DNA extracted from peripheral blood. Germline CDR1 ENHRY, CDR2 SYGVKD. The CDR3 is made up of 13 amino acids. V lost 4 bases and J lost 10; bases outside the gene matches: 7. What was sequenced was blood. This receptor was obtained from a human donor in good health. V usage is TRBV10-3 and J usage is TRBJ1-2; TRBD1 matches 9 bases. Here the CDR3 reads CAISGWTGVDYTF. The CDR3 bases are TGTGCCATCAGTGGATGGACAGGGGTTGACTACACCTTC.